This T cell receptor (beta chain) came from a study of OX40 agonist ivuxolimab in advanced cancers. Germline V gene sequence: CDR1 LNHDA, CDR2 SQIVND (reference sequence). Trimming pared 3 bases from V and 1 base from J, leaving 10 bases between. This CDR3 is built from 14 residues. Here immunoSEQ multiplex PCR was the method, and the copy in TCRdb shows in-frame clones only, minus some. Among approximately 68,000 clones listed, about 92% were seen once. The J gene is TRBJ2-7, the V gene TRBV19; D uncertain. Sequenced here: CD4+ or CD8+ T cells sorted from blood, sampled in a trial of the OX40 agonist ivuxolimab. The TCR was taken from an adult with an advanced solid tumor such as melanoma, head and neck, liver or kidney cancer. The CDR3 reads CASSIVGTSYEQYF. The CDR3 nucleotides read TGTGCCAGTAGTATCGTCGGCACTTCCTACGAGCAGTACTTC.